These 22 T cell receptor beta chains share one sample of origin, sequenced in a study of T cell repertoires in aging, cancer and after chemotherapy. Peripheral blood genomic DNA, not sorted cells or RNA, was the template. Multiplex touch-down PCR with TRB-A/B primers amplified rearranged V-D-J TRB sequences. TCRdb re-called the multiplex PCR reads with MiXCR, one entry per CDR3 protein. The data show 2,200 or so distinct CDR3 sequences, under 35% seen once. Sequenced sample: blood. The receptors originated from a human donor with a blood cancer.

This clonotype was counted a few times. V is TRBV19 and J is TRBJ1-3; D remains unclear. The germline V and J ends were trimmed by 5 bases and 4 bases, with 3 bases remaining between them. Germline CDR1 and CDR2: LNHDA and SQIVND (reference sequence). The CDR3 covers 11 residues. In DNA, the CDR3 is TGTGCCAGTAGTGTGGGAAACACCATATATTTT. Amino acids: CASSVGNTIYF.

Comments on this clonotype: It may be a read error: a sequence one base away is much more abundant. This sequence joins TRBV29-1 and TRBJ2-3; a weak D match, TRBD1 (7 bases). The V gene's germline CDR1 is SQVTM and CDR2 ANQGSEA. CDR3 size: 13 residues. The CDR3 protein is CSVSGGSKDTQYF. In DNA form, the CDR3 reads TGCAGCGTCTCAGGGGGGAGCAAAGATACGCAGTATTTT.

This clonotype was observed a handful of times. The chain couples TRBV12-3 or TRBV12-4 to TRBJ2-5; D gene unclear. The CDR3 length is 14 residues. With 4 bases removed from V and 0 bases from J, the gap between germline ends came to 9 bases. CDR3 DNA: TGTGCCAGCAGTTCCCCCCCCTACCAAGAGACCCAGTACTTC. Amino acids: CASSSPPYQETQYF.

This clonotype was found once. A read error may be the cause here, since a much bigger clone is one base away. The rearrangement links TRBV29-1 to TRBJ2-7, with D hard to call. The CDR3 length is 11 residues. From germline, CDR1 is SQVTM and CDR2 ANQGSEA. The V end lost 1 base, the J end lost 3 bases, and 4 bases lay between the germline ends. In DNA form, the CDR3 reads TGCAGCGTTGAAGTTAGCTACGAGCAGTACGTC. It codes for CSVEVSYEQYV.

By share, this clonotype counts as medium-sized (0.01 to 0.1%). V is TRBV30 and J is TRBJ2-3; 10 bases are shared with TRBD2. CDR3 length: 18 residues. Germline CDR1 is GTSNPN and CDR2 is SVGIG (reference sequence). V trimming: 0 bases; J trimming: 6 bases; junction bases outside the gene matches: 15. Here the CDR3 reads CAWSVVPGLASLGDTQYF. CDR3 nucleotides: TGTGCCTGGAGTGTAGTACCGGGACTAGCGTCCCTAGGGGATACGCAGTATTTT.

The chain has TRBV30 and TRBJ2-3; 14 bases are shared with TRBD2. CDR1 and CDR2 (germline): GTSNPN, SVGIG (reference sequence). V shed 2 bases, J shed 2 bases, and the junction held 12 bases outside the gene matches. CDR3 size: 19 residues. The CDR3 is CAWSNGLAGGDINTDTQYF. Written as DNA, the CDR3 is TGTGCCTGGAGTAACGGACTAGCGGGGGGTGACATCAACACAGATACGCAGTATTTT.

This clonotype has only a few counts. As DNA, the CDR3 is TGTGCCAGCAGCTTAGGGGTCCGCGCTTTCTTT. Its translation is CASSLGVRAFF. V is TRBV11-2 and J is TRBJ1-1; D is ambiguous. The CDR3 totals 11 residues. V was trimmed by 1 base and J by 11 bases, leaving 8 bases between them. Germline V gives CDR1 SGHAT, CDR2 FQNNGV.

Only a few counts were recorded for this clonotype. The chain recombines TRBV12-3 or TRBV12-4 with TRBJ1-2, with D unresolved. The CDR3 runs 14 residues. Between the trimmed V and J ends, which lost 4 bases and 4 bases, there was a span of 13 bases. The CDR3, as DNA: TGTGCCAGCAGTTCCTTAGGAGGGCTCTATGGCTACACCTTC. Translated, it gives CASSSLGGLYGYTF.

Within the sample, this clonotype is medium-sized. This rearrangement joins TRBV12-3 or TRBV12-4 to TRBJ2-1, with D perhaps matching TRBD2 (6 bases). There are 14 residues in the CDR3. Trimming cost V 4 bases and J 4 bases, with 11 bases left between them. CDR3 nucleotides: TGTGCCAGCAGTTCACCGGGACTGTACAATGAGCAGTTCTTC. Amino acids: CASSSPGLYNEQFF.

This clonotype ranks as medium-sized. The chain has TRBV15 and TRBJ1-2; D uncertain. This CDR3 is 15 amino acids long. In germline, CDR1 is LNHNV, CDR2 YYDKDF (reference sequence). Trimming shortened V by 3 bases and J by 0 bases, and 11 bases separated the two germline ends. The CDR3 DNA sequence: TGTGCCACCAGCAGGATCGGGGTGGCTAACTATGGCTACACCTTC. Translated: CATSRIGVANYGYTF.

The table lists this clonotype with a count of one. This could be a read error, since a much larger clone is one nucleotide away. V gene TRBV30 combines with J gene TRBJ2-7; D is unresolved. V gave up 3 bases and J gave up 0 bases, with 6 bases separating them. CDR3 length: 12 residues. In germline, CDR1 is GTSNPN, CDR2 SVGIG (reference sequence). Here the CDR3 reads CAWRGYSYEQYV. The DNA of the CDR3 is TGTGCCTGGAGGGGATACTCCTACGAGCAGTACGTC.

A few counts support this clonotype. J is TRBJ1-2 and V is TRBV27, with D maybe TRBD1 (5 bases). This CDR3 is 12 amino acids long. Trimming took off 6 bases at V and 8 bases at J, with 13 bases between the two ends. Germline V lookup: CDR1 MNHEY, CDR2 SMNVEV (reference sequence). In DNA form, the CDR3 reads TGTGCCAGCAGCACGTTATCAGGGGGCTACACCTTC. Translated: CASSTLSGGYTF.

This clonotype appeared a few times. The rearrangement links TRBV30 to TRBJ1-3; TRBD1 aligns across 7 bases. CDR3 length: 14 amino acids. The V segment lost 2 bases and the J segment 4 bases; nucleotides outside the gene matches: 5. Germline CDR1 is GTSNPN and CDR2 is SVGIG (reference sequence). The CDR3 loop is CAWSSPGQGNTIYF. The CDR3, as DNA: TGTGCCTGGAGTTCACCGGGACAGGGAAACACCATATATTTT. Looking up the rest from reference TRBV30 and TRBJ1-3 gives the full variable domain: SQTIHQWPATLVQPVGSPLSLECTVEGTSNPNLYWYRQAAGRGLQLLFYSVGIGQISSEVPQNLSASRPQDRQFILSSKKLLLSDSGFYLCAWSSPGQGNTIYFGEGSWLTVV.

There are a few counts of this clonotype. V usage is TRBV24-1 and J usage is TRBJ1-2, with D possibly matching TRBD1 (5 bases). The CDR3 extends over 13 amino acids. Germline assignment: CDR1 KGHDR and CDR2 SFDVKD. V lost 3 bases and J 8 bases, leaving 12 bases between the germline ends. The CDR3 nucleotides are TGTGCCACCAGTGATGGGACTTTTGAAGGCTACACCTTC. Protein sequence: CATSDGTFEGYTF.

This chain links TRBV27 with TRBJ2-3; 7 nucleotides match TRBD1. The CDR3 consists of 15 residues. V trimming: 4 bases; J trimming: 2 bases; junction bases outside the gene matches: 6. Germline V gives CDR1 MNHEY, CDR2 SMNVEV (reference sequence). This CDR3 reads CASSSSGTVTDTQYF. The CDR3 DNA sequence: TGTGCCAGCAGTTCATCCGGGACAGTCACAGATACGCAGTATTTT.

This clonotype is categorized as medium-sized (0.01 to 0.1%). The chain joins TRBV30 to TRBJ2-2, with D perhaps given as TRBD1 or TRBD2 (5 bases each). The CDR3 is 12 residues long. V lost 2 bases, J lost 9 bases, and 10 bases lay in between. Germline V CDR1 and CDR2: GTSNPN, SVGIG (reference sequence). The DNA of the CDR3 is TGTGCCTGGAGTCCACGGGGCCGGGAGCTGTTTTTT. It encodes CAWSPRGRELFF.

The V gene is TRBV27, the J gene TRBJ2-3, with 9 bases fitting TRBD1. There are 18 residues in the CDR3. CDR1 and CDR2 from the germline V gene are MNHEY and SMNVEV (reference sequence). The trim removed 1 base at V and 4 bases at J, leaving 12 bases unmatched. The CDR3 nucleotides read TGTGCCAGCAGTTTATTCAGTTACAGGGGGCATAAAGCAGATACGCAGTATTTT. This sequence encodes CASSLFSYRGHKADTQYF.

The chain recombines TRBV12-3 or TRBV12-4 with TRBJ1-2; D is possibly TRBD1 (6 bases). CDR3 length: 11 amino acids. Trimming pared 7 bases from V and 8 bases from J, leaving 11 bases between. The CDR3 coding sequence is TGTGCCAGCAATACCGACAGGGGCTACACCTTC. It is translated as CASNTDRGYTF.

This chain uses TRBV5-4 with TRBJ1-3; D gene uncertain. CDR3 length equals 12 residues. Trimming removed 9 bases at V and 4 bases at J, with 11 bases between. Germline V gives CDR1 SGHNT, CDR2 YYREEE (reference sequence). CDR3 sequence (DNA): TGTGCCATGTCACAGACAGGAAACACCATATATTTT. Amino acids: CAMSQTGNTIYF. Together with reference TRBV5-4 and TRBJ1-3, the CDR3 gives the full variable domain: ETGVTQSPTHLIKTRGQQVTLRCSSQSGHNTVSWYQQALGQGPQFIFQYYREEENGRGNFPPRFSGLQFPNYSSELNVNALELDDSALYLCAMSQTGNTIYFGEGSWLTVV.

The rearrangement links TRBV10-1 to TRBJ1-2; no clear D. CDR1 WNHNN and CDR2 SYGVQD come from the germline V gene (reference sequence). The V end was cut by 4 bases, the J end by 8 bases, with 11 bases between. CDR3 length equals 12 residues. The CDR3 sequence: CASSVSRTGYTF. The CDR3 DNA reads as TGCGCCAGCAGTGTCAGCCGCACCGGCTACACCTTC.

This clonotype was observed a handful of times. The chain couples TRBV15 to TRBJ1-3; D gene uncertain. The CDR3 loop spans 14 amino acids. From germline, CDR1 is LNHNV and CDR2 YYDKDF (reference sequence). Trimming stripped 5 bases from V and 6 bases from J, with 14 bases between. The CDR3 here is CATSAPGISNTIYF. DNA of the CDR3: TGTGCCACCAGCGCTCCGGGCATTTCAAACACCATATATTTT.

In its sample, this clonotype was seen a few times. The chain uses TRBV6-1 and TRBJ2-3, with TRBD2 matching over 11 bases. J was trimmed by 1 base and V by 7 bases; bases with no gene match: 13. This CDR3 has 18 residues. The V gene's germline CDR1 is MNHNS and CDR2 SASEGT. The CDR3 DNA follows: TGTGCCAGCAAGTCTGGACTAGCGGGTCCTCTGCGCACAGATACGCAGTATTTT. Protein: CASKSGLAGPLRTDTQYF.